What follows describes a single T cell receptor beta chain. One end of the junction fails to match germline, which may point to a read error. Original processing notes: Reference gene primer amplification yielded estimated nucleated cell counts. Sequencing used immunoSEQ multiplex PCR; TCRdb keeps in-frame clones, though not all of them. That table is the source of V, J and clone size, and D and trimming were worked out from the DNA. Found here are about 150,000 clones, approximately 80% of them singletons; the top ten hold over 2%. This sample is drawn from a study of blood T cell repertoires in COVID-19. Study as a whole: The study drew acute and convalescent COVID-19 samples from the United States, Italy and Spain. Nucleic acid was either cDNA or gDNA, and it came from T cells, B-cell-depleted T cells, or PBMCs.

CDR3 length: 16 residues. Germline CDR1 is SSHAT and CDR2 is FNYEAQ (reference sequence). The sample taken for sequencing was peripheral blood. The chain carries TRBV7-7 and TRBJ2-2; possible D gene TRBD2, 6 bases. The sequence derives from a man aged 70 or older with acute or convalescent COVID-19. The CDR3 loop is CASSLGYGGDTGELFF. CDR3 DNA sequence: TGTGCTAGCAGCTTAGGCTATGGAGGGGACACCGGGGAGCTGTTTTTT. Complete variable domain (other parts from reference TRBV7-7 and TRBJ2-2): GAGVSQSPRYKVTKRGQDVTLRCDPISSHATLYWYQQALGQGPEFLTYFNYEAQPDKSGLPSDRFSAERPEGSISTLTIQRTEQRDSAMYRCASSLGYGGDTGELFFGEGSRLTVL.